This TCR beta chain was obtained from a study of vaccination and CD4 T cells after COVID-19. Background on the study: Six male and four female convalescents took part, two of them Hispanic. Overlapping SARS-CoV-2, HCoV-NL63, HCoV-OC43 and HCoV-229E spike peptides were used to stimulate cells.

Sequenced with the Oncomine TCR Beta short-read assay was DNA taken from cultured CD4+ T cells. TCRdb recomputed calls from the PCR reads with MiXCR, one row per CDR3 protein. The sample gives tens of thousands of distinct CDR3 sequences, 43% of which show up once; around 5.2% is in the top ten. This clonotype has more than one count but fewer than ten. Its cognate antigen is unknown. Stated time point: late sampling 161 to 241 days after vaccination in three convalescent patients. The treatment is: roughly ten-day PBMC culture with coronavirus spike peptide pools or control peptides (ViraFEST assay). Patients returned positive PCR results between March and December 2020, earlier than US Alpha, Beta and Delta variants. After culture for approximately nine days, isolation of CD4+ T cells was performed by negative selection. The input for sequencing was CD4+ T cells from blood, cultured in vitro, taken about 7 months after SARS-CoV-2 vaccination. The receptor was derived from a human donor who had recovered from COVID-19.

CDR3 nucleotides: TGTGCCAGCAGCTTAGGGGATACCCGCTACGAGCAGTACTTC. It yields the protein CASSLGDTRYEQYF. The chain carries TRBV7-9 and TRBJ2-7; D call uncertain. The length of the CDR3 is 14 residues. V was trimmed by 1 base and J by 3 bases, leaving 10 bases between them. Per germline, CDR1 SEHNR and CDR2 FQNEAQ (reference sequence).